Below, 3 T cell receptor beta chains from the same sample are listed, as sequenced in a study of blood T cell repertoires in COVID-19. Assay used: immunoSEQ multiplex PCR; TCRdb lists only in-frame clones, some missing. The sample yields 330,000 or so clones, 92% seen once. Material for sequencing was PBMCs or T cells enriched from blood (not recorded which). All receptors derive from a young woman who had recovered from COVID-19.

This clone was observed once. The chain uses TRBV6-4 and TRBJ2-1; unclear D gene. The CDR3 runs 13 residues. Germline CDR1 reads MRHNA; CDR2 reads SNTAGT. V dropped 6 bases and J dropped 4 bases, with 10 bases sitting between them. CDR3 sequence reads: CASSGSGYNEQFF. Written as DNA, the CDR3 is TGTGCCAGCAGCGGGTCTGGGTACAATGAGCAGTTCTTC.

The chain carries TRBV7-2 and TRBJ1-3; 7 bases map to TRBD1. The CDR3 is made up of 14 amino acids. Trimming removed 1 base from V and 3 bases from J; junction bases left unmatched: 0. The germline CDR1 and CDR2 sequences are SGHTA and FQGNSA. Here the CDR3 reads CASSLDRGGNTIYF. The CDR3 DNA reads as TGTGCCAGCAGCTTAGACAGGGGTGGAAACACCATATATTTT.

This chain uses TRBV30 with TRBJ1-1; tentatively, D is TRBD1 (6 bases). Germline lookup yields CDR1 GTSNPN and CDR2 SVGIG (reference sequence). Between the trimmed V and J ends, which lost 5 bases and 8 bases, there was a span of 15 bases. CDR3 length: 12 residues. The CDR3 DNA reads TGTGCCTGGGAACAGGACAGCCAGGAAGCTTTCTTT. Protein sequence: CAWEQDSQEAFF.